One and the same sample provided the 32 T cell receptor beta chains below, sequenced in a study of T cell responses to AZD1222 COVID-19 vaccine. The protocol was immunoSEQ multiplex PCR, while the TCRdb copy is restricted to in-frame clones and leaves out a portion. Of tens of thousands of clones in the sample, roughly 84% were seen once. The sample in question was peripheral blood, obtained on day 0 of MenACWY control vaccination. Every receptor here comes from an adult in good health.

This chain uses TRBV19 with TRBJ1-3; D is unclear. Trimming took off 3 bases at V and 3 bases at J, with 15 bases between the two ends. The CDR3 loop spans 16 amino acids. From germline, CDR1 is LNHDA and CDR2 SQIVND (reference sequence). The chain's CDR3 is CASSITFRADGNTIYF. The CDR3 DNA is TGTGCCAGTAGTATTACATTCCGCGCGGATGGAAACACCATATATTTT.

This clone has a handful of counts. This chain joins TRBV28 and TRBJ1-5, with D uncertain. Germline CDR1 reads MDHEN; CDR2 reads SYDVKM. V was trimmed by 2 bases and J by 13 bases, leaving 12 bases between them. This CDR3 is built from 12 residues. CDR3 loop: CASSLGIRRQHF. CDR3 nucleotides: TGTGCCAGCAGTTTAGGGATTCGACGGCAGCATTTT.

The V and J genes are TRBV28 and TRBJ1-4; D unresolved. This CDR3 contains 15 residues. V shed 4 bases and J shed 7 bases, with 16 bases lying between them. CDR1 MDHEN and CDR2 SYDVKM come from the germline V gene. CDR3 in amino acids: CASSSSSGMGEKLFF. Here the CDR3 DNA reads TGTGCCAGCAGTTCATCCTCCGGGATGGGTGAAAAACTGTTTTTT.

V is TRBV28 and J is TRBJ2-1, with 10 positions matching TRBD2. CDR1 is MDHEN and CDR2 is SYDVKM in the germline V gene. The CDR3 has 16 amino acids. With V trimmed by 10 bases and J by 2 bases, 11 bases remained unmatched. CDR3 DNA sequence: TGTGCCACCTCCCTTCCCGGACTAGCGGCCTACAATGAGCAGTTCTTC. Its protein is CATSLPGLAAYNEQFF.

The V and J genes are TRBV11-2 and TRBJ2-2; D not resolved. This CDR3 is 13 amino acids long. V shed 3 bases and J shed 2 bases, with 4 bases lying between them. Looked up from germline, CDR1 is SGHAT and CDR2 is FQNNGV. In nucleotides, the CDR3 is TGTGCCAGCAGCTTGATTAACACCGGGGAGCTGTTTTTT. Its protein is CASSLINTGELFF.

The chain's CDR3 is CASSPGAGRGNNEQFF. CDR3 bases: TGCGCCAGCAGCCCCGGCGCGGGGAGGGGCAACAATGAGCAGTTCTTC. The rearrangement joins TRBV5-1 to TRBJ2-1; 7 bases are a match to TRBD2. The CDR3 consists of 16 residues. Unmatched junction bases numbered 12, after V lost 4 bases and J lost 5 bases. Germline assignment: CDR1 SGHRS and CDR2 YFSETQ.

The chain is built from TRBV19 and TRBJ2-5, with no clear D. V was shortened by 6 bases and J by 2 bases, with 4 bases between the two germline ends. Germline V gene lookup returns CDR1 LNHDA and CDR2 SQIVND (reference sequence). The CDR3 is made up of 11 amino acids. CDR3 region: CASSQQETQYF. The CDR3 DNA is TGTGCCAGTAGCCAACAAGAGACCCAGTACTTC.

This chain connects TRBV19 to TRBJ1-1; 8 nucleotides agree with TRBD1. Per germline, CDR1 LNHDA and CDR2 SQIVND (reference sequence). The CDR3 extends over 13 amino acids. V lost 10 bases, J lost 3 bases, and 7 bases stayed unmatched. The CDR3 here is CAISDRADTEAFF. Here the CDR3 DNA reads TGTGCCATCTCGGACAGGGCGGACACTGAAGCTTTCTTT.

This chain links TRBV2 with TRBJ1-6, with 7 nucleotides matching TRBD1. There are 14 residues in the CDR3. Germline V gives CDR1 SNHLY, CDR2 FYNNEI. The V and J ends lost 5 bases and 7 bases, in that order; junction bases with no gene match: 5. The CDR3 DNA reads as TGTGCCAGCAGTCCGGGACAGAGAAATTCACCCCTCCACTTT. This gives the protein CASSPGQRNSPLHF.

The DNA of the CDR3 is TGTGCCAGCAGCCAAAGGACAACTAATGAAAAACTGTTTTTT. Amino acids: CASSQRTTNEKLFF. This rearrangement joins TRBV3-1 (or the pseudogene TRBV3-2) to TRBJ1-4; D gene ambiguous. V was shortened by 2 bases and J by 0 bases, with 4 bases between the two germline ends. This CDR3 region has 14 residues. CDR1 and CDR2 from the germline V gene are LGHDT and YNNKEL (reference sequence).

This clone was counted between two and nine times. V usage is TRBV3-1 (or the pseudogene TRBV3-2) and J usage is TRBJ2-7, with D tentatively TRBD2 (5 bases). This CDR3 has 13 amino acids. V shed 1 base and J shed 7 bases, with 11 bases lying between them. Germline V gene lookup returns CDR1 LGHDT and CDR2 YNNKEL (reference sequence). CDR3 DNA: TGTGCCAGCAGCCAAGTAGGCCGAGGGGAGCAGTACTTC. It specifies CASSQVGRGEQYF.

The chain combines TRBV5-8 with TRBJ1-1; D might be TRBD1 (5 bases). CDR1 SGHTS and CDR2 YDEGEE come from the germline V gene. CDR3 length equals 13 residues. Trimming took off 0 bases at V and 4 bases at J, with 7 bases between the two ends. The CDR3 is CASSLEGSTEAFF. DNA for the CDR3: TGTGCCAGCAGCTTGGAGGGGAGCACTGAAGCTTTCTTT.

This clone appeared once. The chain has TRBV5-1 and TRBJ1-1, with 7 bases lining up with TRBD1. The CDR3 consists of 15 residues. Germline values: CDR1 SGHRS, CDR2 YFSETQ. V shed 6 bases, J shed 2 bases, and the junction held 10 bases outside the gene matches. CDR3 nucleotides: TGCGCCAGCAACCCCGACAGGGTCAGCAACACTGAAGCTTTCTTT. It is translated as CASNPDRVSNTEAFF.

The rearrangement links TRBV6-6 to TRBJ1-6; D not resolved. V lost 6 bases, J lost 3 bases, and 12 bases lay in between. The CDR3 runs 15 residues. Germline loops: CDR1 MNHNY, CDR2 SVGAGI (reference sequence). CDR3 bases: TGTGCCAGCAGAGAGGTAGAACACTATAATTCACCCCTCCACTTT. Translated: CASREVEHYNSPLHF.

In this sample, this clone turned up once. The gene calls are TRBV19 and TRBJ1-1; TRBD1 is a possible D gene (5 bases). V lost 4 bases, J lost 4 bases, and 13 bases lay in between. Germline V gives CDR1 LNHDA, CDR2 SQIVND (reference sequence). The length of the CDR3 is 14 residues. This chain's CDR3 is CASSRGPGFTEAFF. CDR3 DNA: TGTGCCAGTAGTAGGGGTCCAGGGTTCACTGAAGCTTTCTTT.

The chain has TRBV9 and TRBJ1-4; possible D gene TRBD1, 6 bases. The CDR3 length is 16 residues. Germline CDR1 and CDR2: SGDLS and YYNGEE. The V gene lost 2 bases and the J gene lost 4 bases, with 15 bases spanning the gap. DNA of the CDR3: TGTGCCAGCAGCGTGGGGGGCCCCTCGGGTAATGAAAAACTGTTTTTT. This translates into CASSVGGPSGNEKLFF.

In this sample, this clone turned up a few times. The CDR3 region is CASSQVLDRAGSPLHF. The CDR3 region has the DNA TGCGCCAGCAGCCAAGTTCTTGACAGGGCGGGTTCACCCCTCCACTTT. The V and J genes are TRBV4-1 and TRBJ1-6, with 7 nucleotides matching TRBD1. The V and J ends lost 1 base and 9 bases, in that order; junction bases with no gene match: 9. Germline CDR1 reads MGHRA; CDR2 reads YSYEKL. The CDR3 is made up of 16 amino acids.

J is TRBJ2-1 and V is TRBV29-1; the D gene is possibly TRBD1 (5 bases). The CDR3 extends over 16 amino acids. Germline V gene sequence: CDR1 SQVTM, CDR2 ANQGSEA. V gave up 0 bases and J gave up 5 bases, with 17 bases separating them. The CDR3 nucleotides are TGCAGCGTTGAAGATCGTGGCGGCAGGGTGGACAATGAGCAGTTCTTC. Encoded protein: CSVEDRGGRVDNEQFF.

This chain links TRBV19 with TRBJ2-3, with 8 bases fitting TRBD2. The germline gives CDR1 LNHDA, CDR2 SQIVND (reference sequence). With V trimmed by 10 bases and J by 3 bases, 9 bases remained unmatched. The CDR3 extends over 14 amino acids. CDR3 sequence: CATGRGLETDTQYF. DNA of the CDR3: TGTGCCACTGGCAGGGGACTAGAAACAGATACGCAGTATTTT.

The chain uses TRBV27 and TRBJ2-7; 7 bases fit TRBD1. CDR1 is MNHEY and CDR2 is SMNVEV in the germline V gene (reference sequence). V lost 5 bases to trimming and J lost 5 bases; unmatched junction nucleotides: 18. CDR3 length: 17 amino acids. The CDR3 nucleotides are TGTGCCAGCAGTCCTCGGACAGGTCCCCTGAGGGTCAACGAGCAGTACTTC. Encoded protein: CASSPRTGPLRVNEQYF.

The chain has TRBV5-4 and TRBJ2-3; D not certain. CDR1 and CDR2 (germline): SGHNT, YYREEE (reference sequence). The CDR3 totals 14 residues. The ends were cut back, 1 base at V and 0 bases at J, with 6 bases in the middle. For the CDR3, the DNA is TGTGCCAGCAGCTTGCCCCAGAGCACAGATACGCAGTATTTT. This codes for CASSLPQSTDTQYF.

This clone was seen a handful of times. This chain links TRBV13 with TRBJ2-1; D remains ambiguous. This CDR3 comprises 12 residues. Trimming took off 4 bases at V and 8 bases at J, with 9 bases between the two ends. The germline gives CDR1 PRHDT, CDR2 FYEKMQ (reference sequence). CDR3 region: CASSSRSDEQFF. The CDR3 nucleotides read TGTGCCAGCAGCTCTCGGTCGGATGAGCAGTTCTTC.

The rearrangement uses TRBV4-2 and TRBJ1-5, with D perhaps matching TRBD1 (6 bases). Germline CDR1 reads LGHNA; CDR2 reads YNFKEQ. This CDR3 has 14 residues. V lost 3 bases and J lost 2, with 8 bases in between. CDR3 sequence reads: CASSQTGGNQPQHF. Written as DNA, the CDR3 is TGTGCCAGCAGCCAGACAGGCGGCAATCAGCCCCAGCATTTT.

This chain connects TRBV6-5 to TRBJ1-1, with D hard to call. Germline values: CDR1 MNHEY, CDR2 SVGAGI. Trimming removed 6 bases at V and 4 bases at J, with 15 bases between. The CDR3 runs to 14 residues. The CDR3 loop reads CASRQLIPGTEAFF. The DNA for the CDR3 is TGTGCCAGCAGACAACTGATACCCGGCACTGAAGCTTTCTTT.

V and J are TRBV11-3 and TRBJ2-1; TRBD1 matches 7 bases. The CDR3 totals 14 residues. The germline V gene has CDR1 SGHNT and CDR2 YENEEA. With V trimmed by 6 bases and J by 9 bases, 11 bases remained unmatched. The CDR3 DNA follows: TGTGCCAGCAGTCCAGCCGCAGGGGGACGTGAGCAGTTCTTC. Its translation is CASSPAAGGREQFF.

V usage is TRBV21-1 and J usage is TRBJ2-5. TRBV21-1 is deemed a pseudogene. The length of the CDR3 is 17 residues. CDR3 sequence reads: CASSTLPGAGSQETQYF. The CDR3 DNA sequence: TGTGCCAGCAGCACTCTACCGGGGGCAGGTTCACAAGAGACCCAGTACTTC.

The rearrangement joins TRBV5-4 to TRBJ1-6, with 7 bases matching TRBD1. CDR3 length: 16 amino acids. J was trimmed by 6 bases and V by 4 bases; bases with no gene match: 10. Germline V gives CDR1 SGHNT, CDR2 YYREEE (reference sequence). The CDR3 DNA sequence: TGTGCCAGCAGCGTATCAACGGGACAGAGTAATTCACCCCTCCACTTT. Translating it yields CASSVSTGQSNSPLHF.

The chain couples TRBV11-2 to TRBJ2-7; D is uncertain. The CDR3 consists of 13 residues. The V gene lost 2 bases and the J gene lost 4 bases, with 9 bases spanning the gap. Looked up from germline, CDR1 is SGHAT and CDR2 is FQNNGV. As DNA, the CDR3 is TGTGCCAGCAGCTTATTGAAAGGGTACGAGCAGTACTTC. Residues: CASSLLKGYEQYF.

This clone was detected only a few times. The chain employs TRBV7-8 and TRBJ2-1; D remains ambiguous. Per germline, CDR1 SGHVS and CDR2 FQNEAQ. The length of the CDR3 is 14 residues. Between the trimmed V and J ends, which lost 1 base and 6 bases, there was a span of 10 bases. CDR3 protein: CASSLGVRTNEQFF. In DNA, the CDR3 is TGTGCCAGCAGCTTAGGGGTCAGAACCAATGAGCAGTTCTTC. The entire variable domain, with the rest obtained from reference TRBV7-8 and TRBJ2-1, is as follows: GAGVSQSPRYKVAKRGQDVALRCDPISGHVSLFWYQQALGQGPEFLTYFQNEAQLDKSGLPSDRFFAERPEGSVSTLKIQRTQQEDSAVYLCASSLGVRTNEQFFGPGTRLTVL.

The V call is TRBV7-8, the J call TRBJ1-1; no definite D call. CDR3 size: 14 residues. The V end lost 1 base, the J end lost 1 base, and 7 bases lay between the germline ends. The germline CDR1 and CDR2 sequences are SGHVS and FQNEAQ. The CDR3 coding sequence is TGTGCCAGCAGCTTAGGCGCTGCGAACACTGAAGCTTTCTTT. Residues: CASSLGAANTEAFF.

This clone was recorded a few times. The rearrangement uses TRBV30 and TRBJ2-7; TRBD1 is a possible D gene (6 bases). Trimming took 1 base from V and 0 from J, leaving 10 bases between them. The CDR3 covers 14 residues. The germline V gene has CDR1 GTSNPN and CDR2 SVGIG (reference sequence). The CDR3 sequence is CAWSETGNSYEQYV. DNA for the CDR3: TGTGCCTGGAGTGAGACAGGAAACTCCTACGAGCAGTACGTC.

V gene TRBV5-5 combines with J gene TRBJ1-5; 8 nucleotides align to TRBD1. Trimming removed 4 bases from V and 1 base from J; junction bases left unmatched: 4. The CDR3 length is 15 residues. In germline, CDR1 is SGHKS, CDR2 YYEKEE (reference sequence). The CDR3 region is CASSMDRVSNQPQHF. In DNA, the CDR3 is TGTGCCAGCAGCATGGACAGGGTAAGCAATCAGCCCCAGCATTTT.